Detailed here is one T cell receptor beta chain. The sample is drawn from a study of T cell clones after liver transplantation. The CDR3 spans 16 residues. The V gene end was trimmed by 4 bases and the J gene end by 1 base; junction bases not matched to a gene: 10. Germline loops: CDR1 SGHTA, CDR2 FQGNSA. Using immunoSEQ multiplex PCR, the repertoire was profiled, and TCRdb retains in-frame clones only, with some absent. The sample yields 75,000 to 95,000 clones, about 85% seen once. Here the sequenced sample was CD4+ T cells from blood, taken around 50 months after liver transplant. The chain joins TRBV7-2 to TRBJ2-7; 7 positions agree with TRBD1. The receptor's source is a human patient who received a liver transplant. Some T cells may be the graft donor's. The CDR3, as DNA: TGTGCCAGCAGCTGGGGGTCTACAGGGGCTTCCTACGAGCAGTACTTC. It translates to CASSWGSTGASYEQYF. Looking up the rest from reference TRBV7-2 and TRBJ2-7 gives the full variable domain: GAGVSQSPSNKVTEKGKDVELRCDPISGHTALYWYRQSLGQGLEFLIYFQGNSAPDKSGLPSDRFSAERTGGSVSTLTIQRTQQEDSAVYLCASSWGSTGASYEQYFGPGTRLTVT.